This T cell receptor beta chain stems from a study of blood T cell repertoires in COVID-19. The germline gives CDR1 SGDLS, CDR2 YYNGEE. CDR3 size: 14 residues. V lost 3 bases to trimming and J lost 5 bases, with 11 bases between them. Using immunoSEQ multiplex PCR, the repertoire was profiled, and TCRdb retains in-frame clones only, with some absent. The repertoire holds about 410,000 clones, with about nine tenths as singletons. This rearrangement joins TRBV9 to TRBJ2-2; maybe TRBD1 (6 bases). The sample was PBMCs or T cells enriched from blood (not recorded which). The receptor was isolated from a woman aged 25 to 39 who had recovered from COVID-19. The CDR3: CASSGQGYTGELFF. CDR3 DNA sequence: TGTGCCAGCAGCGGGCAGGGGTATACCGGGGAGCTGTTTTTT. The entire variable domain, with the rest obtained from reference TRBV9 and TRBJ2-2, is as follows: DSGVTQTPKHLITATGQRVTLRCSPRSGDLSVYWYQQSLDQGLQFLIQYYNGEERAKGNILERFSAQQFPDLHSELNLSSLELGDSALYFCASSGQGYTGELFFGEGSRLTVL.